These 10 T cell receptor beta chains share one sample of origin, sequenced in a study of brain T cells in children with intractable seizures (dated by TCRdb to the early 2020s). The library was produced with the immunoSEQ multiplex PCR assay. The table was pulled from immuneACCESS by TCRdb, which kept in-frame rearrangements only. Such tables lose some clones; where checked, under half of the loss comes from unresolved V genes, and the rest has no known cause. The sample profile shows 300,000 to 400,000 clones; 93% of them were found once. The ten top clones hold 4.5% to 7% of the sample. The time point tag for this specimen amounts to: blood from clinic visit 5 months post-surgery; TSC patient then seizure free. This specimen consisted of peripheral blood, obtained more than 4 months after surgery. These receptors were taken from a boy under three years old with tuberous sclerosis and intractable seizures.

The chain carries TRBV7-6 and TRBJ1-1; possibly TRBD1 for D (6 bases). Trimming stripped 1 base from V and 3 bases from J, with 9 bases between. The germline V gene has CDR1 SGHVS and CDR2 FNYEAQ. This CDR3 contains 14 residues. The CDR3 spells CASSLGTGHTEAFF. In nucleotides, the CDR3 is TGTGCCAGCAGCTTAGGTACAGGGCACACTGAAGCTTTCTTT.

The chain is built from TRBV9 and TRBJ2-7; the match to TRBD2 covers 7 bases. This CDR3 region has 16 residues. J lost 1 base, V lost 4 bases, and 11 bases had no gene match. The V gene's germline CDR1 is SGDLS and CDR2 YYNGEE. The CDR3 region is CASSTAAGVGSYEQYF. CDR3 in DNA: TGTGCCAGCAGCACCGCCGCGGGGGTAGGTTCCTACGAGCAGTACTTC.

This clone was seen only once. This rearrangement joins TRBV9 to TRBJ2-3; 8 bases agree with TRBD2. The CDR3 runs to 17 residues. V trimming: 0 bases; J trimming: 3 bases; junction bases outside the gene matches: 9. Germline V gene sequence: CDR1 SGDLS, CDR2 YYNGEE. The CDR3 bases are TGTGCCAGCAGCGTAGGGTGGAGCGGGGGAGTGACAGATACGCAGTATTTT. It yields the protein CASSVGWSGGVTDTQYF.

This chain links TRBV9 with TRBJ2-7; 14 bases match TRBD2. J gave up 3 bases and V 4 bases, and 6 bases lay outside the gene matches. Germline-derived CDR1 and CDR2 are SGDLS and YYNGEE. This CDR3 is 16 amino acids long. Here the CDR3 DNA reads TGTGCCAGCAGCCCAATCGGGACTAGCGGGAGCTACGAGCAGTACTTC. It yields the protein CASSPIGTSGSYEQYF.

The CDR3: CAISESWAGAYNEQFF. CDR3 bases: TGTGCCATCAGTGAGTCTTGGGCGGGGGCCTACAATGAGCAGTTCTTC. This chain joins TRBV10-3 and TRBJ2-1, with TRBD2 matching 7 bases. The junction had 4 bases not matched to a gene; V was cut back by 0 bases and J by 2 bases. The CDR3 is 16 residues long. CDR1 and CDR2 (germline): ENHRY, SYGVKD.

The chain joins TRBV4-1 to TRBJ2-1, with D unclear. This CDR3 has 16 residues. V lost 0 bases and J 4 bases, leaving 13 bases between the germline ends. CDR1 is MGHRA and CDR2 is YSYEKL in the germline V gene. CDR3: CASSQDPNSLYNEQFF. As DNA, the CDR3 is TGCGCCAGCAGCCAAGATCCAAACAGCTTATACAATGAGCAGTTCTTC.

The V call is TRBV7-2, the J call TRBJ2-7; perhaps TRBD2 as D (5 bases). The CDR3 spans 11 residues. Germline-derived CDR1 and CDR2 are SGHTA and FQGNSA. The ends were cut back, 6 bases at V and 6 bases at J, with 9 bases in the middle. The CDR3 sequence: CASRDLGEQYF. CDR3 nucleotide sequence: TGTGCCAGCAGGGACTTGGGCGAGCAGTACTTC.

This clone was seen just once. The chain carries TRBV11-3 and TRBJ1-1; TRBD1 is a possible D gene (5 bases). The CDR3 is 16 amino acids. Trimming removed 4 bases at V and 1 base at J, with 16 bases between. The V gene's germline CDR1 is SGHNT and CDR2 YENEEA. Here the CDR3 DNA reads TGTGCCAGCAGCTACTACCCCGGGACGGAGAACACTGAAGCTTTCTTT. As protein: CASSYYPGTENTEAFF.

The rearrangement links TRBV27 to TRBJ2-7; 10 bases line up with TRBD1. The CDR3 runs to 16 residues. The ends lost 4 bases at V and 6 bases at J; junction bases unmatched: 12. CDR1 MNHEY and CDR2 SMNVEV come from the germline V gene (reference sequence). The CDR3, as DNA: TGTGCCAGCAGTTCCTTAGGACAGGGGGAGTTCTCCGAGCAGTACTTC. Its translation: CASSSLGQGEFSEQYF.

The chain uses TRBV4-1 and TRBJ2-7; D not resolved. Trimming took off 0 bases at V and 2 bases at J, with 11 bases between the two ends. The CDR3 extends over 15 amino acids. CDR1 and CDR2 (germline): MGHRA, YSYEKL. The CDR3 bases are TGCGCCAGCAGCCAAGATCCTGGGGAAACCTACGAGCAGTACTTC. Encoded protein: CASSQDPGETYEQYF.